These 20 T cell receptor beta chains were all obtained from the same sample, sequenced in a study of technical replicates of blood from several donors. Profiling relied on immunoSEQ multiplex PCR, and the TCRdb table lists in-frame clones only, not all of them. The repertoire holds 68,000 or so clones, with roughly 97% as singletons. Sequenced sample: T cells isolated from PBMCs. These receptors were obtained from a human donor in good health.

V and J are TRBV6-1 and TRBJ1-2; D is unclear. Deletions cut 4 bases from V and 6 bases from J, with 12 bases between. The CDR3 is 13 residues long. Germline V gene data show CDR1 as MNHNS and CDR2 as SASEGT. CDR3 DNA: TGTGCCAGCAGTGTCGAGAGGGTCCATGGCTACACCTTC. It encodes CASSVERVHGYTF.

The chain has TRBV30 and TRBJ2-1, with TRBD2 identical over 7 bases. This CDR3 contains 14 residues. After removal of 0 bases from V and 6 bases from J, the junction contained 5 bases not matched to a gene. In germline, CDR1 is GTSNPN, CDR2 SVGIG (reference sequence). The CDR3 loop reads CAWSVGREFNEQFF. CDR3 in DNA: TGTGCCTGGAGTGTGGGGCGGGAGTTCAATGAGCAGTTCTTC.

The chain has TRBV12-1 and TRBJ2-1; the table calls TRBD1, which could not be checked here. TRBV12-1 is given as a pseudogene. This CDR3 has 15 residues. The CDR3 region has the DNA TGTGCCAGCATTCCTACAGGATTCTCCTACAATGAGCAGTTCTTC. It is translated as CASIPTGFSYNEQFF.

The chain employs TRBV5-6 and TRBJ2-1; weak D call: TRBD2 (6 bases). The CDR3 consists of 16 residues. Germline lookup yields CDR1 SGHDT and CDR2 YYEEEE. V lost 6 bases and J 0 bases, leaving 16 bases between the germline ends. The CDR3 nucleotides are TGTGCCAGCACCCCCTTCGGGGGAATCTCCTACAATGAGCAGTTCTTC. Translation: CASTPFGGISYNEQFF.

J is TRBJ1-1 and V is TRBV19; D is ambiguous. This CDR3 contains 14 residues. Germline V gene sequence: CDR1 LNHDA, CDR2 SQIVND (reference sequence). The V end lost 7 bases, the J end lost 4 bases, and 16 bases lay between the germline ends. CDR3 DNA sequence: TGTGCCAGTACTCCGACTCCGGGTGTCACTGAAGCTTTCTTT. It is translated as CASTPTPGVTEAFF.

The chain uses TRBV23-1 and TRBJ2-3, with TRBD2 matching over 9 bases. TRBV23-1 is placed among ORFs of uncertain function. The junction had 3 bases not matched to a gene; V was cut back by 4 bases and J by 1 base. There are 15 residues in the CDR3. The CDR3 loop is CASSPLAGRTDTQYF. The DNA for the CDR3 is TGCGCCAGCAGTCCCCTAGCGGGGCGCACAGATACGCAGTATTTT.

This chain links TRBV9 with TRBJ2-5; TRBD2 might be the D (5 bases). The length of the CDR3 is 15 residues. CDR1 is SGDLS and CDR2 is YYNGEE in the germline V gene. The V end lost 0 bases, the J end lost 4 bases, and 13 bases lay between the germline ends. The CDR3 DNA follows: TGTGCCAGCAGCGTAGTATTGGGGAGAATAGAGACCCAGTACTTC. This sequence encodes CASSVVLGRIETQYF. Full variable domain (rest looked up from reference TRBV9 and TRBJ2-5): DSGVTQTPKHLITATGQRVTLRCSPRSGDLSVYWYQQSLDQGLQFLIQYYNGEERAKGNILERFSAQQFPDLHSELNLSSLELGDSALYFCASSVVLGRIETQYFGPGTRLLVL.

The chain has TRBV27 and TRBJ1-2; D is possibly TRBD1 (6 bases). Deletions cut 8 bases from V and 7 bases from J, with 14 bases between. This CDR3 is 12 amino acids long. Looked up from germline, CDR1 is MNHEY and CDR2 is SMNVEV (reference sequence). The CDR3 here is CASGNRAGGYTF. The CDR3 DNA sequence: TGTGCCAGCGGAAACAGGGCTGGTGGCTACACCTTC.

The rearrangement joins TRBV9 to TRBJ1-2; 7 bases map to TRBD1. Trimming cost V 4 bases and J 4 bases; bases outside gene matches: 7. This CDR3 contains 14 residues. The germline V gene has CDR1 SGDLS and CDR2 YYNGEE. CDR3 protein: CASSSPGQSYGYTF. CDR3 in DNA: TGTGCCAGCAGCTCTCCGGGACAGTCCTATGGCTACACCTTC.

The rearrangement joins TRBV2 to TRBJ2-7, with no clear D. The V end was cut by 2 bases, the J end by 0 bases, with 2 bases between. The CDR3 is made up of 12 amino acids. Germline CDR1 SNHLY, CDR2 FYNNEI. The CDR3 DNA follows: TGTGCCAGCAGTGAATACTCCTACGAGCAGTACTTC. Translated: CASSEYSYEQYF. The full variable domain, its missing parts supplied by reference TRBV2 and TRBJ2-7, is EPEVTQTPSHQVTQMGQEVILRCVPISNHLYFYWYRQILGQKVEFLVSFYNNEISEKSEIFDDQFSVERPDGSNFTLKIRSTKLEDSAMYFCASSEYSYEQYFGPGTRLTVT.

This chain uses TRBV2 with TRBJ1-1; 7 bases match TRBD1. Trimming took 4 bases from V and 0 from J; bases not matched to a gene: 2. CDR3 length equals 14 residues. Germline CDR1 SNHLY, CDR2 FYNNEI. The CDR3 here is CASSADRMNTEAFF. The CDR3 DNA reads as TGTGCCAGCAGTGCGGACAGGATGAACACTGAAGCTTTCTTT.

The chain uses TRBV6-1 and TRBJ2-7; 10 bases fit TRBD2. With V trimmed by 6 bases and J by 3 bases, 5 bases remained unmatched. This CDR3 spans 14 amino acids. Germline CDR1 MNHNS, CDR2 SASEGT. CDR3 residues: CASSLAGVNYEQYF. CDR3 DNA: TGTGCCAGCAGCCTAGCGGGAGTAAACTACGAGCAGTACTTC.

The CDR3 DNA is TGTGCCACCAGCAGAGATCTCTGGGACACACTCACAGATACGCAGTATTTT. It specifies CATSRDLWDTLTDTQYF. V is TRBV15 and J is TRBJ2-3; weak D call: TRBD1 (6 bases). This CDR3 spans 17 amino acids. The V end lost 0 bases, the J end lost 2 bases, and 15 bases lay between the germline ends. The V gene's germline CDR1 is LNHNV and CDR2 YYDKDF (reference sequence). The full variable domain, its missing parts supplied by reference TRBV15 and TRBJ2-3, is DAMVIQNPRYQVTQFGKPVTLSCSQTLNHNVMYWYQQKSSQAPKLLFHYYDKDFNNEADTPDNFQSRRPNTSFCFLDIRSPGLGDTAMYLCATSRDLWDTLTDTQYFGPGTRLTVL.

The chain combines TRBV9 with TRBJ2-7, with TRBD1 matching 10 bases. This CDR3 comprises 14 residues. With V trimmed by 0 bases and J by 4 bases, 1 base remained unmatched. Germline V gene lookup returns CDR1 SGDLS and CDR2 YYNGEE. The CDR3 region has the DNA TGTGCCAGCAGCGTAGGACAGGGGGCATACGAGCAGTACTTC. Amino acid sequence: CASSVGQGAYEQYF.

This chain's CDR3 is CAWTSDREQFF. The CDR3 bases are TGTGCCTGGACGAGCGACCGTGAGCAGTTCTTC. The V gene is TRBV30, the J gene TRBJ2-1; D gene unclear. Trimming pared 4 bases from V and 9 bases from J, leaving 10 bases between. The length of the CDR3 is 11 residues. Germline values: CDR1 GTSNPN, CDR2 SVGIG (reference sequence).

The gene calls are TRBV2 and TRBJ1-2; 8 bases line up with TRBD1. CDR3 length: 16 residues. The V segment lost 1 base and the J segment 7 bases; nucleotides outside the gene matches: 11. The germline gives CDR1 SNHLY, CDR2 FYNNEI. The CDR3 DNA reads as TGTGCCAGCAGTGAAGTTCTAGACAGGGGAAGAGGTGGCTACACCTTC. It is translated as CASSEVLDRGRGGYTF. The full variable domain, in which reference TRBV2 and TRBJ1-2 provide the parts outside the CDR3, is EPEVTQTPSHQVTQMGQEVILRCVPISNHLYFYWYRQILGQKVEFLVSFYNNEISEKSEIFDDQFSVERPDGSNFTLKIRSTKLEDSAMYFCASSEVLDRGRGGYTFGSGTRLTVV.

The CDR3 spells CASSYSWTSHHEQYF. DNA of the CDR3: TGTGCCAGCAGTTACTCTTGGACTAGCCACCACGAGCAGTACTTC. This sequence joins TRBV6-5 and TRBJ2-7, with 8 bases fitting TRBD2. The CDR3 runs 15 residues. Trimming removed 0 bases from V and 5 bases from J; junction bases left unmatched: 6. From germline, CDR1 is MNHEY and CDR2 SVGAGI.

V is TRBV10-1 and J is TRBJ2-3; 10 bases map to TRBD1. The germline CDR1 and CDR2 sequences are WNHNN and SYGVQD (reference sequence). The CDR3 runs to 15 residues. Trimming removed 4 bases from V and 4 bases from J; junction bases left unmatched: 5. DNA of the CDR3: TGCGCCAGCAGTGGCCGGGACAGGGGATCAGATACGCAGTATTTT. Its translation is CASSGRDRGSDTQYF.

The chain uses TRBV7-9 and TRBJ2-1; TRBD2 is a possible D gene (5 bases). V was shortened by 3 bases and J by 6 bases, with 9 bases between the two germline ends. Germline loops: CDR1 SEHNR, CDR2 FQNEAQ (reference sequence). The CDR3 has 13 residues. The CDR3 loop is CASSFGEVNEQFF. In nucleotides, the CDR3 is TGTGCCAGCAGCTTCGGGGAAGTCAATGAGCAGTTCTTC. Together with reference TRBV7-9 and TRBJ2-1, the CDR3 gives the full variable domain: DTGVSQNPRHKITKRGQNVTFRCDPISEHNRLYWYRQTLGQGPEFLTYFQNEAQLEKSRLLSDRFSAERPKGSFSTLEIQRTEQGDSAMYLCASSFGEVNEQFFGPGTRLTVL.

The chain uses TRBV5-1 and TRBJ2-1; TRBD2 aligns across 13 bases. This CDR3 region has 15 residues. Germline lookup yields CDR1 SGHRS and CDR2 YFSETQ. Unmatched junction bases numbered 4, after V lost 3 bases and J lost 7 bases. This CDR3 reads CASSYGTSGTNEQFF. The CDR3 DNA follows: TGCGCCAGCAGCTACGGGACTAGCGGGACTAATGAGCAGTTCTTC.